This TCR beta chain originates from a study of metastatic and nonmetastatic thyroid tumors. Study-level information: Across peripheral blood and tumor or nodule tissue samples taken from malignant and benign thyroid patients, the repertoires were compared with one another. Overall study results and limits: Significantly greater TCR beta diversity was reportedly found in malignant thyroid tumors than in benign nodules (in blood and tumor).

Per the study methods: Clinicopathological groups differed in CDR3, with these differences serving to build a distant-metastasis classifier for papillary thyroid cancer. TCRdb reprocessed the PCR reads using MiXCR. The V and J calls come from TCRdb's annotation, not from the publication. Of about 15,000 clones listed, about 21% were seen once; the top ten hold roughly 14%. This clone came up many times. Its target is not known. Thyroid surgery took place with no prior treatment in any patient. The CDR3 totals 13 residues. Trimming removed 3 bases from V and 1 base from J, with 6 bases in between. Germline V gives CDR1 ENHRY, CDR2 SYGVKD.

The TCR sequence derives from a female donor with papillary thyroid cancer or a benign thyroid nodule (not recorded which). Some clones in this sample may be carry-over from other donors' samples. V gene TRBV10-3 combines with J gene TRBJ1-1; no reliable D call. The sample consisted of blood. In nucleotides, the CDR3 is TGTGCCATCAGTGACGGACGGAACACTGAAGCTTTCTTT. It encodes CAISDGRNTEAFF.